This T cell receptor (beta chain) was documented in a study of blood T cells in healthy people across ages. Study findings and constraints: The study found more naive CD4+ cells and higher diversity in long-lived than aged donors.

V shed 2 bases, J shed 5 bases, and the junction held 5 bases outside the gene matches. This CDR3 is 15 amino acids long. From germline, CDR1 is SGHRS and CDR2 YFSETQ. Alongside a J-beta primer mix, a sample-barcoded 5' primer served in a second PCR lasting roughly 6 to 11 cycles. MiXCR, run by TCRdb on the 5' RACE reads, gives a single entry per CDR3 protein. The table includes approximately 670,000 distinct CDR3 sequences, 40% to 45% detected once. The total RNA that was extracted per sample amounted to at least 5 micrograms. In its sample, this clonotype was seen a few times. The target antigen is unknown.

The sequencing input was blood. This TCR was sampled from a man older than 75 in good health. This chain links TRBV5-1 with TRBJ2-3; 10 bases match TRBD2. The CDR3 DNA sequence: TGCGCCAGCAGCTTAACTAGCGGGGTTAGAGATACGCAGTATTTT. Its protein product is CASSLTSGVRDTQYF.